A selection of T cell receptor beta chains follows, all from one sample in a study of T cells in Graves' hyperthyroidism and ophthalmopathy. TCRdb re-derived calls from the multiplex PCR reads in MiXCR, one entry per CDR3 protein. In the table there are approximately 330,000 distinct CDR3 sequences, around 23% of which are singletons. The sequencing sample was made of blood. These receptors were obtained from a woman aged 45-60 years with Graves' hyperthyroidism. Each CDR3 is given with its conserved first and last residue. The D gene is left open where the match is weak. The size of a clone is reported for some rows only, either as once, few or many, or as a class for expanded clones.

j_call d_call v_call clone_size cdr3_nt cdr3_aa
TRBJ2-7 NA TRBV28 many TGTGCCAGCAGTTTTACTGGGACAACCACCTACGAGCAGTACTTC CASSFTGTTTYEQYF
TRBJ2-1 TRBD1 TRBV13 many TGTGCCAGCAGCTTAGACAGGGGGCGCACCTACAATGAGCAGTTCTTC CASSLDRGRTYNEQFF
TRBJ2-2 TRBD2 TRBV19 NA TGTGCCAGTAGTATAATCCGCCTAGCGGGGTCGAACACCGGGGAGCTGTTTTTT CASSIIRLAGSNTGELFF
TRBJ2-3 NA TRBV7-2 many TGTGCCAGCAGCACAAGGGGGGGGCGGAGCACAGATACGCAGTATTTT CASSTRGGRSTDTQYF
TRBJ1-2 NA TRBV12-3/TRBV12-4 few TGTGCCAGCAGTTTAAAGGGGAAAGGACTGAGGGAGGGCTATGGCTACACCTTC CASSLKGKGLREGYGYTF
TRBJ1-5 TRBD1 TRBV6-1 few TGTGCCAGCAGTCGAATACCAAGGACAGGGGGGGACAATCAGCCCCAGCATTTT CASSRIPRTGGDNQPQHF
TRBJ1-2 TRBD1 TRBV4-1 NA TGCGCCAGCAGCCAAGATCCGGGGACAGCTAACTATGGCTACACCTTC CASSQDPGTANYGYTF
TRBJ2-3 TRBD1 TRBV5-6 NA TGTGCCAGCAGCCCGGGACAGGGGACCACAGATACGCAGTATTTT CASSPGQGTTDTQYF
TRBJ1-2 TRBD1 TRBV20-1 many TGCAGTGCTACGACAGGGGGCGGTGGCTACACCTTC CSATTGGGGYTF
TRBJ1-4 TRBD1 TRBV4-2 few TGTGCCAGCAGCCACGACAGGGAGGAAAAACTGTTTTTT CASSHDREEKLFF
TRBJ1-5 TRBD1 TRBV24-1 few TGTGCCACCAGTGATCCTGGGACAGGGGGCAATCAGCCCCAGCATTTT CATSDPGTGGNQPQHF
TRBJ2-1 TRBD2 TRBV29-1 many TGCAGCGTTGTTAGCGGGGGGGCCTCCTACAATGAGCAGTTCTTC CSVVSGGASYNEQFF
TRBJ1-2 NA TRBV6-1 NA TGTGCCAGCAGAATTGCATCAGGGACTGGGGACTATGTCTACACCTTC CASRIASGTGDYVYTF
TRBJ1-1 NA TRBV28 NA TGTGCCAGCTCCGACAACCTGAACACTGAAGCTTTCTTT CASSDNLNTEAFF
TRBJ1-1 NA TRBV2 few TGTGCCAGCAGTCCAGGGCTTGAAGCTTTCTTT CASSPGLEAFF
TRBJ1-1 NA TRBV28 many TGTGCCAGCAGTGGTCGCTTTTACACTGAAGCTTTCTTT CASSGRFYTEAFF
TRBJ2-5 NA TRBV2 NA TGTGCCAGCAGTCCCCGGGACGGCGGCCAAGAGACCCAGTACTTC CASSPRDGGQETQYF
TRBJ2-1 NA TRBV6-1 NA TGTGCCAGCAAATCCCGGGGAAGCTCCTACAATGAGCAGTTCTTC CASKSRGSSYNEQFF
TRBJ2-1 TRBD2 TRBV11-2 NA TGTGCCAGCAGCTTAGTGGGGCGGGGGTACAGTGAGCAGTTCTTC CASSLVGRGYSEQFF
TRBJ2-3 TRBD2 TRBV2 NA TGTGCCAGCAGTTCTCTAGCGGGAGTTGCGGGGGGGACAGATACGCAGTATTTT CASSSLAGVAGGTDTQYF
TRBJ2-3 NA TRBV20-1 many TGCAGTGCTAGAGCTGCAGCGAGCACAGATACGCAGTATTTT CSARAAASTDTQYF
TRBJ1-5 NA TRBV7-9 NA TGTGCCAGCAGCTGGGGTGATTCAAATCAGCCCCAGCATTTT CASSWGDSNQPQHF
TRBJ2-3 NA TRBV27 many TGTGCCAGCAGTTTAGAACGCGCCACAGATACGCAGTATTTT CASSLERATDTQYF
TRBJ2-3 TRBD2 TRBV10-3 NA TGTGCCATCAGAGCCGGGACTAGCGGGCCAGATACGCAGTATTTT CAIRAGTSGPDTQYF
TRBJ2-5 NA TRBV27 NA TGTGCCAGCAGACTTCGAGGGGATCCCCAAGAGACCCAGTACTTC CASRLRGDPQETQYF
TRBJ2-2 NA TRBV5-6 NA TGTGCCAGCAGCTTGGAAGGTGCTAAGAACACCGGGGAGCTGTTTTTT CASSLEGAKNTGELFF
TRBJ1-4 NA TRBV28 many TGTGCCAGCAGTTTAGCAGGGTATAATGAAAAACTGTTTTTT CASSLAGYNEKLFF